The 4 T cell receptor beta chains in this list originate from one sample, sequenced in a study of T cell clusters in autoimmune cytopenias. One tube held mixed TRB-A and TRB-B primer pools for touch-down PCR. After re-calling the multiplex PCR reads, TCRdb lists one entry per CDR3 protein, DNA absent. The sample totals roughly 5,100 distinct CDR3 sequences. Some 38,000 genome equivalents of blood DNA were amplified for TRB. These data also featured in a second study, about T cell repertoires in aging, cancer and after chemotherapy.

Sequencing used peripheral blood. Every receptor here comes from a human donor in good health.

The V call is TRBV6-5, the J call TRBJ2-4; TCRdb's D call of TRBD1 is untestable without DNA. CDR3 length: 17 residues. Germline-derived CDR1 and CDR2 are MNHEY and SVGAGI. The CDR3: CASSYDMGQIAKNIQYF.

This clonotype is identified as medium-sized (0.01 to 0.1%) from frequency. The J gene is TRBJ1-1, the V gene TRBV6-5; the TRBD1 assignment by TCRdb is unverifiable without DNA. The CDR3 sequence is 15 residues long. From germline, CDR1 is MNHEY and CDR2 SVGAGI. The CDR3 sequence is CASSLGTDLNTEAFF.

This clonotype is labeled medium-sized based on frequency. This chain uses TRBV29-1 with TRBJ1-1. Germline lookup yields CDR1 SQVTM and CDR2 ANQGSEA. The CDR3 contains 13 residues. The CDR3 loop reads CSAEPVQNTEAFF.

This chain uses TRBV15 with TRBJ1-1; checking the TCRdb D call of TRBD1 is not possible without DNA. The CDR3 has 14 residues. CDR1 and CDR2 from the germline V gene are LNHNV and YYDKDF (reference sequence). CDR3 in amino acids: CATSRPGSNTEAFF.